This T cell receptor beta chain emerged from a study of shared clonotypes between healthy human individuals. Whole-study findings and limits: Estimated richness values were generally larger in naive subsets than in memory subsets.

Concerning this clone: What it binds is not known.

CD45RO-negative cells were positively selected for CCR7, leaving out terminally differentiated effector memory CD45RA+ cells. The germline gives CDR1 MNHEY, CDR2 SMNVEV (reference sequence). V lost 6 bases to trimming and J lost 3 bases; unmatched junction nucleotides: 7. CDR3 size: 15 residues. It was about 180 ng DNA, 30,000 or so T cell genomes, that sorted-subset replicate PCRs used. Only in-frame clones appear in the TCRdb table, and some are missing; sequencing was by immunoSEQ multiplex PCR. The table shows over 2 million clones, with approximately 95% occurring only once. The source material was naive CD8+ T cells sorted from blood. The chain combines TRBV27 with TRBJ1-2; 10 nucleotides align to TRBD1. This TCR was recovered from a man between 18 and 29 years old in good health. Here the CDR3 reads CASRVVGTGDYGYTF. The CDR3 DNA sequence: TGTGCCAGCAGAGTTGTAGGGACAGGGGACTATGGCTACACCTTC.